This entry lists 8 T cell receptor beta chains sequenced from one sample in a study of T cells expressing NK-cell markers. TCRdb reprocessed the 5' RACE reads, keeping one entry per CDR3 protein, no DNA. The table for this sample gives 550,000 or so distinct CDR3 sequences. Sequences were obtained from blood T cells: a sorted CD56 or NKG2C T cell subset, CD4+ or CD8+ T cells, or bulk PBMC T cells (not recorded which). The origin of the receptors is a man aged 18 to 29 in good health.

This sequence joins TRBV6-2 or TRBV6-3 and TRBJ2-5. The CDR3 is made up of 12 amino acids. Germline V CDR1 and CDR2: MNHEY, SVGEGT. The chain's CDR3 is CASSQYTETQYF.

This rearrangement joins TRBV30 to TRBJ2-1. CDR1 and CDR2 from the germline V gene are GTSNPN and SVGIG (reference sequence). CDR3 length equals 15 residues. The CDR3 is CAWSVVGLPYNEQFF.

This chain uses TRBV15 with TRBJ1-4; TCRdb picks TRBD1, but there is no DNA to check that call. The germline gives CDR1 LNHNV, CDR2 YYDKDF (reference sequence). The CDR3 is made up of 15 amino acids. The CDR3 here is CATSSPGSINEKLFF. Complete variable domain (other parts from reference TRBV15 and TRBJ1-4): DAMVIQNPRYQVTQFGKPVTLSCSQTLNHNVMYWYQQKSSQAPKLLFHYYDKDFNNEADTPDNFQSRRPNTSFCFLDIRSPGLGDTAMYLCATSSPGSINEKLFFGSGTQLSVL.

This chain connects TRBV28 to TRBJ1-1; TCRdb proposes TRBD1, but this gene call is untestable without DNA. Germline assignment: CDR1 MDHEN and CDR2 SYDVKM. CDR3 length equals 16 residues. CDR3 protein: CASSLGGGTLNTEAFF.

The genes are TRBV12-3 or TRBV12-4 and TRBJ2-1; no DNA is available, so the TRBD2 call from TCRdb remains unchecked. The CDR3 runs 14 residues. The CDR3 loop reads CASRPLASVNEQFF.

The chain's CDR3 is CASSLETFNEQFF. This chain links TRBV7-6 with TRBJ2-1. CDR3 length: 13 residues. Germline CDR1 and CDR2: SGHVS and FNYEAQ.

The rearrangement links TRBV12-3 or TRBV12-4 to TRBJ2-1; the D gene TCRdb calls, TRBD1, cannot be checked with no DNA. This CDR3 is 13 amino acids long. This chain's CDR3 is CASDSPSYNEQFF.

The V call is TRBV20-1, the J call TRBJ1-2. The CDR3 runs 17 residues. In germline, CDR1 is DFQATT, CDR2 SNEGSKA (reference sequence). CDR3 region: CSARDPDPEGPNYGYTF.